This paragraph reports one T cell receptor (beta chain). Naive CD8 cells comprised CD45RO-negative, CCR7-positively selected cells, excluding terminally differentiated effector memory CD45RA+ cells. Using immunoSEQ multiplex PCR, the repertoire was profiled, and TCRdb retains in-frame clones only, with some absent. This table holds millions of clones, about 95% found once. The data derive from a study of shared clonotypes between healthy human individuals. Germline V lookup: CDR1 SGHDT, CDR2 YYEEEE. CDR3 size: 14 residues. V gave up 2 bases and J gave up 10 bases, with 16 bases separating them. The specimen was naive CD8+ T cells sorted from blood. V and J are TRBV5-6 and TRBJ2-1; D could derive from TRBD1 or TRBD2 (5 bases each). This clonotype originated in a man younger than 35 in good health. CDR3 amino acids: CASSFGSGAHEQFF. CDR3 DNA: TGTGCCAGCAGCTTCGGGTCCGGGGCCCACGAGCAGTTCTTC.